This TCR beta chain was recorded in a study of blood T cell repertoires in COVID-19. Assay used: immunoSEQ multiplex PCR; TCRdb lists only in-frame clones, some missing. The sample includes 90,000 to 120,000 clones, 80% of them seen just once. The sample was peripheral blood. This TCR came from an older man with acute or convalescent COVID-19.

Here the CDR3 reads CASSYLGGPTDTQYF. The CDR3 DNA is TGTGCCAGCAGCTACCTCGGGGGGCCGACAGATACGCAGTATTTT. V gene TRBV7-2 combines with J gene TRBJ2-3, with D possibly matching TRBD2 (7 bases). Germline V gene lookup returns CDR1 SGHTA and CDR2 FQGNSA. Trimming pared 4 bases from V and 3 bases from J, leaving 14 bases between. The CDR3 consists of 15 residues. The whole variable domain, remainder taken from reference TRBV7-2 and TRBJ2-3, is GAGVSQSPSNKVTEKGKDVELRCDPISGHTALYWYRQSLGQGLEFLIYFQGNSAPDKSGLPSDRFSAERTGGSVSTLTIQRTQQEDSAVYLCASSYLGGPTDTQYFGPGTRLTVL.